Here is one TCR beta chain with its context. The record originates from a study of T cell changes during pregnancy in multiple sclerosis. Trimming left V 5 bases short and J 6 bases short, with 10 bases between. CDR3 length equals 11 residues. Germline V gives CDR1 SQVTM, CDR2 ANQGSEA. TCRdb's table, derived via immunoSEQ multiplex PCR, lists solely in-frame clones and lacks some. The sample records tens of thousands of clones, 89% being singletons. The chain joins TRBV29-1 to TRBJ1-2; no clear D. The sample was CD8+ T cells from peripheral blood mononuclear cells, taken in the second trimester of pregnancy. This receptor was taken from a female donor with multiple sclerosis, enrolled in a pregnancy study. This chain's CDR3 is CSVRVSDGYTF. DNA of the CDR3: TGCAGCGTTCGGGTTAGCGATGGCTACACCTTC. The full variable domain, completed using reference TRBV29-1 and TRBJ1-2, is SAVISQKPSRDICQRGTSLTIQCQVDSQVTMMFWYRQQPGQSLTLIATANQGSEATYESGFVIDKFPISRPNLTFSTLTVSNMSPEDSSIYLCSVRVSDGYTFGSGTRLTVV.